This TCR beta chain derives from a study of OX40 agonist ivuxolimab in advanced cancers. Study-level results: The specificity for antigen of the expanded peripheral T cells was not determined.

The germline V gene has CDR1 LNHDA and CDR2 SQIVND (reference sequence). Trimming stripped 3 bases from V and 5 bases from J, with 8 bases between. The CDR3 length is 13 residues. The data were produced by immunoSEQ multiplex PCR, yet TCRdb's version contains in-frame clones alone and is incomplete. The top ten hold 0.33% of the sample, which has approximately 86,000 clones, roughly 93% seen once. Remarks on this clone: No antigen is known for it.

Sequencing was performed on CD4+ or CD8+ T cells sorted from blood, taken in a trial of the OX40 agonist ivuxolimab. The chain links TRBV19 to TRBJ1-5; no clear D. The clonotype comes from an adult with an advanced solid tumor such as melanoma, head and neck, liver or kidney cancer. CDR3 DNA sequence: TGTGCCAGTAGTATCTCCAGGTATCAGCCCCAGCATTTT. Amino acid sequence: CASSISRYQPQHF.